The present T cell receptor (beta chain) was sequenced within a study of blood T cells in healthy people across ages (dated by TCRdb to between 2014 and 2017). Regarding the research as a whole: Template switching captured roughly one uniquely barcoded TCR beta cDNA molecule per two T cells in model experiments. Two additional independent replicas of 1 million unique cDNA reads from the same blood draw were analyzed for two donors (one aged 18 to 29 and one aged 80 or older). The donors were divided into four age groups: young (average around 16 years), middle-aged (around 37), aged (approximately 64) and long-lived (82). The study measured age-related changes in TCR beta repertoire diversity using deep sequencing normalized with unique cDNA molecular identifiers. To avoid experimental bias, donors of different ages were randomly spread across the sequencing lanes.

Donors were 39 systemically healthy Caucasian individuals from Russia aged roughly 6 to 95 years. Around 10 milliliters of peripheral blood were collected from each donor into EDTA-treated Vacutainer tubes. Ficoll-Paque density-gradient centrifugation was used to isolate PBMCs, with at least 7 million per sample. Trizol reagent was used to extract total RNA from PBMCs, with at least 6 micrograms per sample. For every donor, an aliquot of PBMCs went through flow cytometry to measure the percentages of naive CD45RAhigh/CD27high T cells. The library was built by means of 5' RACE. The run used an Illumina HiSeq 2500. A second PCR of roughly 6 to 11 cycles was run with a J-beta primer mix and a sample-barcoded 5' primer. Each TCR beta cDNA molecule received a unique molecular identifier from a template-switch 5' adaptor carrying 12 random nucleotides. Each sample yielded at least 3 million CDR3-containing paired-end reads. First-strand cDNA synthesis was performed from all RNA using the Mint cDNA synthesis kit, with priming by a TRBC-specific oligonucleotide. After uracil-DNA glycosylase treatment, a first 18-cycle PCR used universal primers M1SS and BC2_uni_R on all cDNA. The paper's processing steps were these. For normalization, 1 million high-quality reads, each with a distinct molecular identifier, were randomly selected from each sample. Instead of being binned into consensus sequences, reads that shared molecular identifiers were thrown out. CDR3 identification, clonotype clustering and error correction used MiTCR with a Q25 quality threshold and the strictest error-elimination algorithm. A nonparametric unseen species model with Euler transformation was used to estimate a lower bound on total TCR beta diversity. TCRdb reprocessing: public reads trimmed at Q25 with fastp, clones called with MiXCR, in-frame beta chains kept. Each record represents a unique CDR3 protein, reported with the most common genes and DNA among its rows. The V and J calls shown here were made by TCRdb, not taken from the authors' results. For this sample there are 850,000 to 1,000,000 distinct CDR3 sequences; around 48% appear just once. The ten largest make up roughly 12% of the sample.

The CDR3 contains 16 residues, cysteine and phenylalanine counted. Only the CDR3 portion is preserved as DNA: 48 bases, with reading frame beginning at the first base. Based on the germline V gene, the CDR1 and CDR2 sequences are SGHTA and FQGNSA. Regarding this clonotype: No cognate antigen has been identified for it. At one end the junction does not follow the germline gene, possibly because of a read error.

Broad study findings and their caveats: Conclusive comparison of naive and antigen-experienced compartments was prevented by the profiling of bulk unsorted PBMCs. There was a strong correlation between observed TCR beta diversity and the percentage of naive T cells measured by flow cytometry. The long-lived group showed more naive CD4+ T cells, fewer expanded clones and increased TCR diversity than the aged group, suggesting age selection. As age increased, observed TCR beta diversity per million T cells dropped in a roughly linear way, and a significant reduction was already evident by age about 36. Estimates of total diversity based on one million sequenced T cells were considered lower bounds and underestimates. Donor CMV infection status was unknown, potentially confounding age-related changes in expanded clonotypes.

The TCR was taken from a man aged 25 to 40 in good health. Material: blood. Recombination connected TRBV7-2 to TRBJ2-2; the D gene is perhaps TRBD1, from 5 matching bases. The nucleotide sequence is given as TGTGCCAGCAGCCCCCAGGGAACCAAGAACGCCGGGGAGCTGTTTTTT. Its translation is CASSPQGTKNAGELFF.